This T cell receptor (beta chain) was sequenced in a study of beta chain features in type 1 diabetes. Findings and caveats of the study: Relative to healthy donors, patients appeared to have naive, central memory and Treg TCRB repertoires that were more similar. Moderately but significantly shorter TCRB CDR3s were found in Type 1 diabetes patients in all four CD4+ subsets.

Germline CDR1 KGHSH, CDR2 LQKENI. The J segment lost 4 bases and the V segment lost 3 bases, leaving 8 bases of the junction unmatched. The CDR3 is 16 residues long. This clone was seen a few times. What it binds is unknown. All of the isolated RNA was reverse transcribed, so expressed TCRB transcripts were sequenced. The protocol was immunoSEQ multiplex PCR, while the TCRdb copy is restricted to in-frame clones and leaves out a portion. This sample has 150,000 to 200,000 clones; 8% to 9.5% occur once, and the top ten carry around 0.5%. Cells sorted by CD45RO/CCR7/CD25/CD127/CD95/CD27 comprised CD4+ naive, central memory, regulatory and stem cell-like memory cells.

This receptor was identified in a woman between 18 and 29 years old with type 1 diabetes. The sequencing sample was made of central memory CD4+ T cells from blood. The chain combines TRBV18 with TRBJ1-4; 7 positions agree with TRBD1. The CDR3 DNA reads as TGTGCCAGCTCACCTGGGACGAGACAGGGTAATGAAAAACTGTTTTTT. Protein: CASSPGTRQGNEKLFF.